One sample yielded the 12 T cell receptor beta chains listed below, sequenced in a study of T cells after yellow fever vaccination. MiXCR, applied by TCRdb to the 5' RACE reads, yields one record per CDR3 protein. The sample holds about 340,000 distinct CDR3 sequences, around an eighth seen once. Sample: CD4+ T cells sorted from PBMCs, taken 15 days after the yellow fever booster vaccination. These receptors were obtained from a man younger than 35 who received the YFV17D yellow fever vaccine.

J is TRBJ2-5 and V is TRBV7-9, with D possibly being TRBD2 (5 bases). The CDR3 runs 13 residues. In germline, CDR1 is SEHNR, CDR2 FQNEAQ (reference sequence). The ends were cut back, 1 base at V and 5 bases at J, with 8 bases in the middle. The CDR3 region has the DNA TGTGCCAGCAGCTTAGGGGAGCGGGAGACCCAGTACTTC. Protein: CASSLGERETQYF. The full variable domain, rest sourced from reference TRBV7-9 and TRBJ2-5, is DTGVSQNPRHKITKRGQNVTFRCDPISEHNRLYWYRQTLGQGPEFLTYFQNEAQLEKSRLLSDRFSAERPKGSFSTLEIQRTEQGDSAMYLCASSLGERETQYFGPGTRLLVL.

In its sample, this clonotype was seen a few times. The V call is TRBV2, the J call TRBJ2-7, with unresolved D. V lost 3 bases and J lost 3, with 9 bases in between. Germline V gene sequence: CDR1 SNHLY, CDR2 FYNNEI. This CDR3 is 13 amino acids long. CDR3 bases: TGTGCCAGCAGTGATGTCCAACTCTACGAGCAGTACGTC. Protein product: CASSDVQLYEQYV.

The V call is TRBV20-1, the J call TRBJ2-4; TRBD1 might be the D (5 bases). This CDR3 comprises 15 residues. Trimming shortened V by 5 bases and J by 0 bases, and 14 bases separated the two germline ends. Germline V gives CDR1 DFQATT, CDR2 SNEGSKA (reference sequence). Here the CDR3 DNA reads TGCAGTGCTCAGGGCTACGTCCTAGCCAAAAACATTCAGTACTTC. Translation: CSAQGYVLAKNIQYF.

The rearrangement uses TRBV9 and TRBJ2-5; unclear D gene. CDR1 is SGDLS and CDR2 is YYNGEE in the germline V gene. V was clipped by 6 bases and J by 2 bases, with 11 bases between them. The CDR3 length is 13 residues. CDR3 residues: CASTGWGQETQYF. The CDR3 coding sequence is TGTGCCAGCACCGGGTGGGGACAAGAGACCCAGTACTTC.

The rearrangement links TRBV28 to TRBJ2-1; 8 positions agree with TRBD1. This CDR3 is built from 14 residues. V was pared by 2 bases and J by 7 bases, with 4 bases of the junction left unmatched. CDR1 MDHEN and CDR2 SYDVKM come from the germline V gene. CDR3 sequence: CASSLGQGANEQFF. CDR3 nucleotide sequence: TGTGCCAGCAGTTTAGGTCAGGGGGCGAATGAGCAGTTCTTC. The entire variable domain, with the rest obtained from reference TRBV28 and TRBJ2-1, is as follows: DVKVTQSSRYLVKRTGEKVFLECVQDMDHENMFWYRQDPGLGLRLIYFSYDVKMKEKGDIPEGYSVSREKKERFSLILESASTNQTSMYLCASSLGQGANEQFFGPGTRLTVL.

The gene calls are TRBV4-2 and TRBJ2-6; D gene unclear. V was cut by 0 bases and J by 3 bases, with 9 bases left in between. This CDR3 spans 16 amino acids. Per the germline V gene, CDR1 is LGHNA and CDR2 is YNFKEQ. CDR3 in DNA: TGTGCCAGCAGCCAAGAAACGGGCCTTGGGGCCAACGTCCTGACTTTC. Amino acid sequence: CASSQETGLGANVLTF.

This chain joins TRBV2 and TRBJ2-2; a weak D match, TRBD1 (5 bases). From germline, CDR1 is SNHLY and CDR2 FYNNEI. The CDR3 is made up of 14 amino acids. The V gene lost 6 bases and the J gene lost 7 bases, with 15 bases spanning the gap. This chain's CDR3 is CASRKDITHGELFF. DNA for the CDR3: TGTGCCAGCAGGAAGGACATTACCCACGGGGAGCTGTTTTTT.

This chain joins TRBV6-5 and TRBJ1-3; TRBD1 is a possible D gene (6 bases). This CDR3 region has 14 residues. CDR1 and CDR2 from the germline V gene are MNHEY and SVGAGI. With 6 bases removed from V and 4 bases from J, the gap between germline ends came to 13 bases. This CDR3 reads CASSNGGLGNTIYF. In DNA form, the CDR3 reads TGTGCCAGCAGCAACGGGGGGCTGGGAAACACCATATATTTT.

This clonotype was seen more than once but under ten times. The V and J genes are TRBV20-1 and TRBJ2-7; 7 bases line up with TRBD2. This CDR3 comprises 14 residues. The germline gives CDR1 DFQATT, CDR2 SNEGSKA (reference sequence). Trimming cost V 0 bases and J 5 bases; bases outside gene matches: 7. CDR3 nucleotide sequence: TGCAGTGCTAGAGATGAAGCGGGATCGGACGAGCAGTACTTC. It codes for CSARDEAGSDEQYF.

This clonotype was counted a few times. The chain carries TRBV13 and TRBJ2-3; 8 bases are a match to TRBD1. Germline V gives CDR1 PRHDT, CDR2 FYEKMQ (reference sequence). This CDR3 is built from 15 residues. With 8 bases clipped from V and 4 bases from J, the junction kept 11 bases outside the gene matches. CDR3 sequence reads: CASRRDRQLADTQYF. The CDR3 nucleotides are TGTGCCAGCCGGCGGGACAGGCAGCTCGCAGATACGCAGTATTTT.

This rearrangement joins TRBV7-9 to TRBJ2-5; D is perhaps TRBD2 (6 bases). The V end lost 8 bases, the J end lost 5 bases, and 18 bases lay between the germline ends. Germline V gene lookup returns CDR1 SEHNR and CDR2 FQNEAQ (reference sequence). There are 14 residues in the CDR3. The CDR3 protein is CASEPGLLGETQYF. CDR3 nucleotide sequence: TGTGCCAGCGAACCGGGACTCCTAGGGGAGACCCAGTACTTC.

J is TRBJ2-5 and V is TRBV24-1, with D perhaps matching TRBD1 (6 bases). In germline, CDR1 is KGHDR, CDR2 SFDVKD. The CDR3 loop spans 14 amino acids. Trimming pared 5 bases from V and 4 bases from J, leaving 13 bases between. The CDR3 protein is CATSGGQVRETQYF. The CDR3 region has the DNA TGTGCCACCAGTGGGGGGCAGGTCCGAGAGACCCAGTACTTC.